These 25 T cell receptor beta chains were all obtained from the same sample, sequenced in a study of cytomegalovirus exposure and HLA in healthy donors. A multiplex PCR was run with 60 Vbeta primers and 13 Jbeta primers. Measured with immunoSEQ multiplex PCR; TCRdb has only the in-frame clones, and not every one. The table has over 50,000 clones, just under 85% seen once. Sequenced: PBMCs. The receptor set was obtained from a man aged 35-49 years in good health and CMV-seronegative.

The genes are TRBV18 and TRBJ2-6, with 8 nucleotides matching TRBD1. Germline V lookup: CDR1 KGHSH, CDR2 LQKENI. CDR3 length: 16 amino acids. V shed 3 bases, J shed 4 bases, and the junction held 5 bases outside the gene matches. The CDR3 here is CASSPQGARGANVLTF. Written as DNA, the CDR3 is TGTGCCAGCTCACCCCAGGGGGCGCGGGGGGCCAACGTCCTGACTTTC.

This chain connects TRBV5-4 to TRBJ2-1; 9 positions match TRBD2. The CDR3 spans 15 residues. CDR1 is SGHNT, CDR2 YYREEE, per germline (reference sequence). The V gene end was trimmed by 4 bases and the J gene end by 3 bases; junction bases not matched to a gene: 5. This CDR3 reads CASSPRGGLYNEQFF. CDR3 nucleotide sequence: TGTGCCAGCAGCCCGCGGGGGGGCCTCTACAATGAGCAGTTCTTC.

The count of this clone is one. This chain connects TRBV11-2 to TRBJ1-1; 7 bases align to TRBD1. V was pared by 1 base and J by 4 bases, with 0 bases of the junction left unmatched. CDR1 is SGHAT and CDR2 is FQNNGV in the germline V gene. The CDR3 has 13 amino acids. The CDR3 protein is CASSLGQGTEAFF. Written as DNA, the CDR3 is TGTGCCAGCAGCTTAGGACAGGGCACTGAAGCTTTCTTT.

The chain employs TRBV4-3 and TRBJ1-2; a possible D gene is TRBD1 (5 bases). The ends were cut back, 0 bases at V and 3 bases at J, with 8 bases in the middle. The CDR3 totals 14 residues. Germline V gives CDR1 LGHNA, CDR2 YSLEER. CDR3 residues: CASSQDAGDYGYTF. The DNA of the CDR3 is TGCGCCAGCAGCCAAGACGCGGGGGACTATGGCTACACCTTC.

On this clone itself: At the DNA level, this CDR3 is encoded by other sequences in the same sample as well. This chain connects TRBV18 to TRBJ1-5; no clear D. CDR1 and CDR2 from the germline V gene are KGHSH and LQKENI. V lost 2 bases and J lost 4, with 6 bases in between. CDR3 size: 13 residues. The CDR3 sequence is CASSPGRNQPQHF. The DNA of the CDR3 is TGTGCCAGCTCACCAGGGCGAAATCAGCCCCAGCATTTT.

The V call is TRBV6-1, the J call TRBJ1-3, with 7 bases that match TRBD1. Germline CDR1 is MNHNS and CDR2 is SASEGT. Germline trimming cut 2 bases from V and 3 bases from J; bases unmatched to any gene: 1. This CDR3 is 14 amino acids long. CDR3 DNA sequence: TGTGCCAGCAGTGAACGACAGGGTGGAAACACCATATATTTT. It yields the protein CASSERQGGNTIYF.

V usage is TRBV27 and J usage is TRBJ2-5; 8 bases agree with TRBD2. Germline assignment: CDR1 MNHEY and CDR2 SMNVEV (reference sequence). The CDR3 consists of 15 residues. V lost 5 bases, J lost 5 bases, and 10 bases stayed unmatched. This chain's CDR3 is CASSPSGGGFETQYF. CDR3 DNA sequence: TGTGCCAGCAGTCCCAGCGGGGGTGGTTTTGAGACCCAGTACTTC.

V is TRBV15 and J is TRBJ1-3; D call uncertain. This CDR3 comprises 20 residues. The germline CDR1 and CDR2 sequences are LNHNV and YYDKDF (reference sequence). Trimming shortened V by 0 bases and J by 0 bases, and 21 bases separated the two germline ends. The CDR3 sequence is CATSRDLLLGGTVSGNTIYF. CDR3 bases: TGTGCCACCAGCAGAGACCTACTCCTAGGAGGAACAGTCTCTGGAAACACCATATATTTT.

This clone was found once. The chain links TRBV29-1 to TRBJ1-2, with D perhaps matching TRBD1 (6 bases). The CDR3 has 13 amino acids. The germline gives CDR1 SQVTM, CDR2 ANQGSEA. V was cut by 7 bases and J by 8 bases, with 20 bases left in between. CDR3 loop: CSGGGQLAWGYTF. As DNA, the CDR3 is TGCAGCGGGGGGGGCCAGCTGGCCTGGGGCTACACCTTC.

The sample holds a few counts of this clone. V is TRBV6-5 and J is TRBJ1-2; D possibly corresponds to TRBD1 (6 bases). V was cut by 0 bases and J by 2 bases, with 13 bases left in between. This CDR3 comprises 16 residues. CDR1 is MNHEY, CDR2 SVGAGI, per germline. In nucleotides, the CDR3 is TGTGCCAGCAGTTACTCTCGGGGGGCTAGCAACTATGGCTACACCTTC. Amino acid sequence: CASSYSRGASNYGYTF.

The chain couples TRBV7-7 to TRBJ2-5; D unclear. Trimming took off 5 bases at V and 2 bases at J, with 12 bases between the two ends. CDR3 length: 14 residues. Germline CDR1 and CDR2: SSHAT and FNYEAQ (reference sequence). The CDR3 reads CASSKFLRQETQYF. The CDR3 DNA follows: TGTGCCAGCAGCAAATTCTTGAGACAAGAGACCCAGTACTTC.

The chain couples TRBV7-8 to TRBJ2-7; D perhaps matches TRBD1 (6 bases). The CDR3 length is 13 residues. The V gene lost 4 bases and the J gene lost 4 bases, with 11 bases spanning the gap. Germline V CDR1 and CDR2: SGHVS, FQNEAQ. This CDR3 reads CASSWGQGYEQYV. The DNA of the CDR3 is TGTGCCAGCAGCTGGGGCCAGGGGTACGAGCAGTACGTC.

V and J are TRBV14 and TRBJ2-5, with D perhaps matching TRBD1 (5 bases). Trimming took 0 bases from V and 5 from J, leaving 13 bases between them. Looked up from germline, CDR1 is SGHDN and CDR2 is FVKESK. This CDR3 has 15 residues. CDR3 sequence: CASSQDNRRGETQYF. The CDR3 coding sequence is TGTGCCAGCAGCCAAGATAACCGAAGGGGCGAGACCCAGTACTTC.

The J gene is TRBJ1-5, the V gene TRBV2; D is unclear. This CDR3 comprises 13 residues. V dropped 4 bases and J dropped 0 bases, with 4 bases sitting between them. The germline V gene has CDR1 SNHLY and CDR2 FYNNEI. CDR3 nucleotides: TGTGCCAGCAGTGCAGGTAGCAATCAGCCCCAGCATTTT. Translated: CASSAGSNQPQHF. The full variable domain, its missing parts supplied by reference TRBV2 and TRBJ1-5, is EPEVTQTPSHQVTQMGQEVILRCVPISNHLYFYWYRQILGQKVEFLVSFYNNEISEKSEIFDDQFSVERPDGSNFTLKIRSTKLEDSAMYFCASSAGSNQPQHFGDGTRLSIL.

V and J are TRBV28 and TRBJ1-4, with D possibly matching TRBD1 (5 bases). The CDR3 consists of 13 residues. The germline gives CDR1 MDHEN, CDR2 SYDVKM. The ends were cut back, 8 bases at V and 10 bases at J, with 17 bases in the middle. The CDR3 loop is CASQTGTTGKLFF. CDR3 in DNA: TGTGCCAGCCAAACAGGTACTACGGGAAAACTGTTTTTT.

The chain employs TRBV7-2 and TRBJ1-6; D not certain. Germline CDR1 SGHTA, CDR2 FQGNSA. V was pared by 3 bases and J by 6 bases, with 12 bases between. The CDR3 extends over 15 amino acids. This CDR3 is CASSFVSGVNSPLHF. In nucleotides, the CDR3 is TGTGCCAGCAGCTTTGTTTCAGGCGTTAATTCACCCCTCCACTTT.

J is TRBJ2-5 and V is TRBV18; 9 bases align to TRBD2. CDR3 size: 15 residues. Germline CDR1 is KGHSH and CDR2 is LQKENI. The junction had 4 bases not matched to a gene; V was cut back by 5 bases and J by 0 bases. The CDR3 is CASSITSGYQETQYF. CDR3 nucleotides: TGTGCCAGCTCAATAACTAGCGGGTACCAAGAGACCCAGTACTTC.

This chain connects TRBV27 to TRBJ1-3; tentatively, D is TRBD1 (5 bases). CDR1 is MNHEY, CDR2 SMNVEV, per germline (reference sequence). V dropped 7 bases and J dropped 2 bases, with 15 bases sitting between them. The CDR3 is made up of 15 amino acids. CDR3 sequence: CASIKSWGAGNTIYF. The CDR3 DNA follows: TGTGCCAGCATTAAATCATGGGGCGCTGGAAACACCATATATTTT.

This clone was seen once. This chain joins TRBV7-9 and TRBJ1-6, with 8 bases identical to TRBD1. The V and J ends lost 2 bases and 6 bases, in that order; junction bases with no gene match: 15. In germline, CDR1 is SEHNR, CDR2 FQNEAQ (reference sequence). This CDR3 comprises 19 residues. The DNA for the CDR3 is TGTGCCAGCAGCTTATCCCCGCGCGTCATCACAGGGGGTAATTCACCCCTCCACTTT. As protein: CASSLSPRVITGGNSPLHF.

The rearrangement joins TRBV6-5 to TRBJ1-2; 7 nucleotides align to TRBD1. V lost 1 base and J lost 5; bases outside the gene matches: 7. Germline loops: CDR1 MNHEY, CDR2 SVGAGI. The CDR3 contains 15 residues. DNA for the CDR3: TGTGCCAGCAGTTACTTAGGGGGCTCGGGATATGGCTACACCTTC. Its protein is CASSYLGGSGYGYTF.

This sequence joins TRBV2 and TRBJ1-1; D is ambiguous. The germline V and J ends were trimmed by 7 bases and 0 bases, with 18 bases remaining between them. Germline V lookup: CDR1 SNHLY, CDR2 FYNNEI. This CDR3 is built from 16 residues. The CDR3 here is CASTQEGQRLNTEAFF. As DNA, the CDR3 is TGTGCCAGCACCCAGGAGGGTCAGAGGCTGAACACTGAAGCTTTCTTT.

Only a few counts were recorded for this clone. The CDR3 DNA sequence: TGTGCCAGCAGTGTTGGGACAGAGGCCTACAATGAGCAGTTCTTC. Its translation: CASSVGTEAYNEQFF. V usage is TRBV6-1 and J usage is TRBJ2-1, with 7 bases aligning to TRBD1. Germline lookup yields CDR1 MNHNS and CDR2 SASEGT. This CDR3 is 15 amino acids long. J lost 2 bases, V lost 4 bases, and 5 bases had no gene match.

CDR3 DNA: TGTGCCAGCAGGTATAGGACTGACTATGGCTACACCTTC. Protein sequence: CASRYRTDYGYTF. The V gene is TRBV28, the J gene TRBJ1-2; D ambiguous. This CDR3 spans 13 amino acids. V dropped 6 bases and J dropped 3 bases, with 11 bases sitting between them. The germline V gene has CDR1 MDHEN and CDR2 SYDVKM.

The CDR3 region is CASRTRDRGETQYF. The CDR3 nucleotides are TGTGCCAGCAGAACCCGGGACAGGGGAGAGACCCAGTACTTC. V and J are TRBV21-1 and TRBJ2-5; the table names TRBD1, a call not compared with the DNA. TRBV21-1 is deemed a pseudogene. CDR3 size: 14 residues.

The chain is built from TRBV27 and TRBJ2-1; 7 bases fit TRBD2. This CDR3 has 14 amino acids. CDR1 MNHEY and CDR2 SMNVEV come from the germline V gene (reference sequence). The V segment lost 4 bases and the J segment 5 bases; nucleotides outside the gene matches: 5. CDR3 in amino acids: CASSWGRDNNEQFF. The DNA of the CDR3 is TGTGCCAGCAGTTGGGGGAGGGATAACAATGAGCAGTTCTTC.